This T cell receptor beta chain was obtained from a study of blood T cell repertoires in COVID-19. This CDR3 is 14 amino acids long. Germline-derived CDR1 and CDR2 are MNHEY and SVGAGI. V lost 7 bases to trimming and J lost 4 bases; unmatched junction nucleotides: 6. In the authors' workflow: Amplification of reference gene primers provided the estimated nucleated cell counts. TCRdb's table, derived via immunoSEQ multiplex PCR, lists solely in-frame clones and lacks some. That table furnishes V, J and clone size, whereas the DNA furnished D and trimming. The sample includes about 74,000 clones, about 84% of them seen just once.

J is TRBJ1-1 and V is TRBV6-5; 10 nucleotides align to TRBD1. The sequence came from a human donor in a cohort sampled during active COVID-19. Sample: peripheral blood. The CDR3 sequence is CASTRQGAGTEAFF. The CDR3 bases are TGTGCCAGCACCAGACAGGGGGCAGGCACTGAAGCTTTCTTT.